This T cell receptor beta chain came from a study of beta chain features in type 1 diabetes. Study observations and caveats: A moderate, significant TCRB CDR3 shortening appeared in type 1 diabetes across four CD4+ subsets.

Germline-derived CDR1 and CDR2 are SNHLY and FYNNEI. The CDR3 length is 15 residues. Trimming stripped 1 base from V and 6 bases from J, with 10 bases between. Every isolated RNA sample was fully reverse transcribed, so sequencing captured expressed TCRB transcripts. Around 3.57 million reads was the average for naive, central memory and regulatory T cell samples. Profiled with immunoSEQ multiplex PCR; TCRdb holds only in-frame clones, not every one. The profile shows 310,000 or so clones, about a tenth of them singletons. Purities over 98% were achieved in all sorted populations. In its sample, this clone was seen a few times. The antigen remains undetermined.

The chain employs TRBV2 and TRBJ2-6; the D is unclear. This receptor was identified in a young man with type 1 diabetes. Sequenced sample: central memory CD4+ T cells from blood. CDR3 sequence: CASSEGGRTANVLTF. As DNA, the CDR3 is TGTGCCAGCAGTGAAGGCGGCAGGACGGCCAACGTCCTGACTTTC.